Included here is one TCR beta chain sequence, with context. A read error may produce the germline difference seen at one junction end. Germline V lookup: CDR1 MNHEY, CDR2 SMNVEV (reference sequence). The CDR3 consists of 14 residues. The study recruited people aged roughly 18 to 95 years across some 23 US areas. Clinical history reported by participants formed the basis on which cohorts were assigned. Here immunoSEQ multiplex PCR was the method, and the copy in TCRdb shows in-frame clones only, minus some. The data hold approximately 250,000 clones, with more than 85% observed a single time. The sample is drawn from a study of blood T cell repertoires in COVID-19. About the research overall: Sources were T cells, B-cell-depleted T cells, or PBMCs; the material itself was cDNA or gDNA.

The chain carries TRBV27 and TRBJ2-7; 8 bases are shared with TRBD2. This receptor was taken from a woman aged 30 to 39 who had recovered from COVID-19. The sample was PBMCs or T cells enriched from blood (not recorded which). The CDR3: CVSRPSGGSYEQYF. The CDR3 DNA is TGTGTCAGCAGACCCTCGGGGGGGTCCTACGAGCAGTACTTC.